What follows describes a single T cell receptor (beta chain). An end of the junction differs from the germline gene, which may be a read error. This sample was taken from a study of shared T cell receptors in the human thymus. The protocol was immunoSEQ multiplex PCR, while the TCRdb copy is restricted to in-frame clones and leaves out a portion. Here the sample spans under 700,000 clones, more than 75% being singletons. The CDR3 extends over 15 amino acids. Germline CDR1 is SGHRS and CDR2 is YFSETQ. In addition, the sample was reused for a study of human thymus T cells. As that study records: Resections that were taken during corrective heart surgery supplied the thymus tissue. Unrelated individuals reportedly shared highly overlapping thymic TCR repertoires.

The V call is TRBV5-1, the J call TRBJ1-1; D uncertain. Input material: thymocytes. This TCR derives from a boy in the first two years of life with a congenital heart defect. The CDR3 sequence is CASRFRESMNTEAFF. The CDR3 coding sequence is TGCGCCAGCCGCTTCCGCGAATCTATGAACACTGAAGCTTTCTTT.